Listed here are 11 T cell receptor beta chains from one sample, sequenced in a study of T cell repertoires in cytomegalovirus infection. TCRdb processed the reads anew with MiXCR; each CDR3 protein has one entry. The sample lists roughly 170,000 distinct CDR3 sequences, roughly 21% occurring once. Which antigens these TCRs recognize remains unknown. The sample in question was CD8+ T cells from cultured PBMCs, obtained from culture after CMV antigen stimulation. Receptors were obtained from a human donor in good health (CMV status not recorded). Some clones in this sample may be carry-over from other donors' samples.

As to this clonotype: The DNA is left out, because the CDR3 cannot be placed on it with certainty; the CDR3 is given as TCRdb lists it. This chain joins TRBV7-9 and TRBJ2-7; TRBD2 reflects the table's D call only, with no check against the DNA. The CDR3 comprises 17 residues, both ends counted. Germline assignment: CDR1 SEHNR and CDR2 FQNEAQ (reference sequence). The chain's CDR3 is CASSLAGPYEQYFGPNF.

The chain recombines TRBV6-1 with TRBJ2-1; D is tentatively TRBD1 or TRBD2 (5 bases each). The germline CDR1 and CDR2 sequences are MNHNS and SASEGT. The CDR3 sequence is 16 residues long. V shed 5 bases and J shed 5 bases, with 19 bases lying between them. The CDR3 loop is CASSSRGKQLNNEQFF. The DNA for the CDR3 is TGTGCCAGCAGTTCCCGGGGCAAGCAGCTAAACAATGAGCAGTTCTTC.

A few counts support this clonotype. CDR3 in amino acids: CASSTQGAAYEQYF. In nucleotides, the CDR3 is TGTGCCAGTAGTACACAGGGGGCGGCCTACGAGCAGTACTTC. V usage is TRBV19 and J usage is TRBJ2-7, with TRBD1 matching 9 bases. The CDR3 sequence is 14 residues long. The germline V gene encodes CDR1 LNHDA and CDR2 SQIVND (reference sequence). The V gene end was trimmed by 4 bases and the J gene end by 2 bases; junction bases not matched to a gene: 3.

This clonotype has just a few counts. The chain carries TRBV7-6 and TRBJ1-2, with 9 nucleotides matching TRBD1. Germline loops: CDR1 SGHVS, CDR2 FNYEAQ. The CDR3 loop spans 16 amino acids. Trimming at V came to 2 bases and at J to 8 bases, leaving 12 bases not matched to a gene. The CDR3 DNA follows: TGTGCCAGCAGCTTAAACCACTTACGGACAGGGGAAGGCTACACCTTC. Protein product: CASSLNHLRTGEGYTF.

This clonotype has only a few counts. The chain joins TRBV27 to TRBJ2-3; no clear D. Trimming stripped 0 bases from V and 2 bases from J, with 3 bases between. CDR1 MNHEY and CDR2 SMNVEV come from the germline V gene (reference sequence). The CDR3 has 13 residues. CDR3 amino acids: CASSLSFTDTQYF. The DNA of the CDR3 is TGTGCCAGCAGTTTATCGTTCACAGATACGCAGTATTTT.

In its sample, this clonotype was seen many times. The chain links TRBV12-3 or TRBV12-4 to TRBJ1-1, with a possible D match to TRBD1 (5 bases). There are 14 residues in the CDR3. V gave up 6 bases and J gave up 10 bases, with 21 bases separating them. The DNA for the CDR3 is TGTGCCAGCAGGCTAAAAGGGGCCGCCCTGGGAGCTTTCTTT. It translates to CASRLKGAALGAFF.

The chain is built from TRBV6-5 and TRBJ2-3; a possible D gene is TRBD1 (5 bases). The CDR3 contains 17 residues. Between the trimmed V and J ends, which lost 0 bases and 2 bases, there was a span of 15 bases. From germline, CDR1 is MNHEY and CDR2 SVGAGI. In DNA, the CDR3 is TGTGCCAGCAGTTACTCGAAGGACACCTCTCTCACAGATACGCAGTATTTT. Translating it yields CASSYSKDTSLTDTQYF.

The CDR3 loop is CATSRDGSMEPQHF. The DNA for the CDR3 is TGTGCCACCAGCAGGGACGGATCGATGGAGCCCCAGCATTTT. The chain links TRBV15 to TRBJ1-5; no clear D gene. This CDR3 spans 14 amino acids. V was shortened by 3 bases and J by 8 bases, with 14 bases between the two germline ends. Per the germline V gene, CDR1 is LNHNV and CDR2 is YYDKDF (reference sequence).

This clonotype was counted a few times. This chain uses TRBV20-1 with TRBJ1-1; D not certain. With 0 bases removed from V and 3 bases from J, the gap between germline ends came to 8 bases. This CDR3 spans 13 amino acids. Germline lookup yields CDR1 DFQATT and CDR2 SNEGSKA (reference sequence). CDR3 sequence reads: CSARDKGDTEAFF. The DNA of the CDR3 is TGCAGTGCTAGAGATAAGGGAGACACTGAAGCTTTCTTT.

This clonotype showed up just a few times. The V call is TRBV7-9, the J call TRBJ1-4, with TRBD1 as a possible D gene (6 bases). V lost 4 bases and J 12 bases, leaving 12 bases between the germline ends. Germline V gene sequence: CDR1 SEHNR, CDR2 FQNEAQ (reference sequence). This CDR3 contains 12 residues. CDR3 protein: CASSSGGAELFF. The CDR3 DNA reads as TGTGCCAGCAGCTCCGGGGGGGCGGAACTGTTTTTT.

This clonotype was counted between two and nine times. The rearrangement uses TRBV11-2 and TRBJ1-6; TRBD1 matches 12 bases. The CDR3 totals 17 residues. Germline CDR1 reads SGHAT; CDR2 reads FQNNGV. V trimming: 1 base; J trimming: 9 bases; junction bases outside the gene matches: 7. CDR3 loop: CASSLVGTGGQGSPLHF. CDR3 DNA: TGTGCCAGCAGCTTAGTTGGGACAGGGGGCCAGGGTTCACCCCTCCACTTT.